A single sample is the source of the 11 T cell receptor beta chains below, sequenced in a study of blood T cell repertoires in COVID-19. The assay was immunoSEQ multiplex PCR, and TCRdb's table has in-frame clones only and misses some. The sample lists 260,000 or so clones; under 90% were seen once. The sample taken for sequencing was PBMCs or T cells enriched from blood (not recorded which). All receptors derive from a woman between 40 and 55 years old who had been exposed to COVID-19.

V and J are TRBV9 and TRBJ2-7; 9 nucleotides agree with TRBD2. The CDR3 runs to 16 residues. Germline V CDR1 and CDR2: SGDLS, YYNGEE. J lost 2 bases, V lost 4 bases, and 10 bases had no gene match. The CDR3, as DNA: TGTGCCAGCAGCCCCAGCGGGGGGCCTCGTACCTACGAGCAGTACTTC. Translation gives CASSPSGGPRTYEQYF.

This chain uses TRBV19 with TRBJ2-1; D might be TRBD1 (7 bases). Trimming removed 3 bases from V and 6 bases from J, with 18 bases in between. The CDR3 contains 16 residues. CDR1 is LNHDA and CDR2 is SQIVND in the germline V gene (reference sequence). The CDR3 reads CASSILSRGVGNEQFF. In DNA form, the CDR3 reads TGTGCCAGTAGTATCTTATCCAGGGGGGTGGGCAATGAGCAGTTCTTC.

J is TRBJ1-3 and V is TRBV19, with D possibly TRBD1 on 5 matching bases. This CDR3 is 16 amino acids long. Germline CDR1 LNHDA, CDR2 SQIVND (reference sequence). V was trimmed by 5 bases and J by 0 bases, leaving 14 bases between them. The CDR3 reads CASSPDSLISGNTIYF. CDR3 in DNA: TGTGCCAGTAGTCCTGACAGTCTCATCTCTGGAAACACCATATATTTT.

This clone has only one observation. The J gene is TRBJ2-7, the V gene TRBV7-2; D is unclear. V lost 1 base and J lost 5, with 15 bases in between. The CDR3 covers 15 residues. The germline gives CDR1 SGHTA, CDR2 FQGNSA. CDR3 nucleotides: TGTGCCAGCAGCTTAGTTGGCGCTCAGCGAAACGAGCAGTACTTC. Translated, it gives CASSLVGAQRNEQYF.

This clone has more than one count but fewer than ten. The chain has TRBV3-1 (or the pseudogene TRBV3-2) and TRBJ1-4; 9 nucleotides agree with TRBD1. This CDR3 contains 21 residues. The V gene end was trimmed by 4 bases and the J gene end by 7 bases; junction bases not matched to a gene: 25. CDR1 LGHDT and CDR2 YNNKEL come from the germline V gene (reference sequence). For the CDR3, the DNA is TGTGCCAGCAGCCCAGACAACGCCTACCGGGACAGGGTGTCTTTAGGTGAAAAACTGTTTTTT. Translating it yields CASSPDNAYRDRVSLGEKLFF.

J is TRBJ1-3 and V is TRBV27; possibly TRBD1 for D (5 bases). The germline V and J ends were trimmed by 6 bases and 3 bases, with 15 bases remaining between them. The CDR3 contains 15 residues. Per the germline V gene, CDR1 is MNHEY and CDR2 is SMNVEV (reference sequence). In DNA, the CDR3 is TGTGCCAGCAGCATTACGCGGGGGTTTGGAAACACCATATATTTT. Its translation: CASSITRGFGNTIYF.

The chain couples TRBV30 to TRBJ1-6, with D unclear. CDR3 length equals 14 residues. Germline assignment: CDR1 GTSNPN and CDR2 SVGIG (reference sequence). V was cut by 1 base and J by 7 bases, with 11 bases left in between. DNA of the CDR3: TGTGCCTGGAGTGGGCGGCTTAACAATTCACCCCTCCACTTT. Translation: CAWSGRLNNSPLHF.

The V gene is TRBV5-5, the J gene TRBJ1-1; 7 bases are shared with TRBD1. The CDR3 is 18 residues long. Per germline, CDR1 SGHKS and CDR2 YYEKEE (reference sequence). The junction had 15 bases not matched to a gene; V was cut back by 3 bases and J by 1 base. The CDR3 region has the DNA TGTGCCAGCAGCTCCTTAAAAATCACTAACAGGGGGAACACTGAAGCTTTCTTT. Residues: CASSSLKITNRGNTEAFF.

The CDR3 protein is CASRMVAGDPYEQYF. The CDR3 DNA reads TGTGCCAGTAGGATGGTAGCGGGGGACCCCTACGAGCAGTACTTC. The chain recombines TRBV19 with TRBJ2-7; TRBD2 matches 9 bases. This CDR3 has 15 residues. Per the germline V gene, CDR1 is LNHDA and CDR2 is SQIVND (reference sequence). V was pared by 6 bases and J by 2 bases, with 8 bases of the junction left unmatched. Looking up the rest from reference TRBV19 and TRBJ2-7 gives the full variable domain: DGGITQSPKYLFRKEGQNVTLSCEQNLNHDAMYWYRQDPGQGLRLIYYSQIVNDFQKGDIAEGYSVSREKKESFPLTVTSAQKNPTAFYLCASRMVAGDPYEQYFGPGTRLTVT.

The gene calls are TRBV30 and TRBJ1-5; possible D gene TRBD1, 6 bases. Germline-derived CDR1 and CDR2 are GTSNPN and SVGIG (reference sequence). CDR3 length equals 16 residues. Trimming cost V 0 bases and J 0 bases, with 12 bases left between them. The CDR3: CAWSVRDRYSNQPQHF. The CDR3 coding sequence is TGTGCCTGGAGTGTACGAGACAGGTATAGCAATCAGCCCCAGCATTTT. Supplemented by reference TRBV30 and TRBJ1-5, the full variable domain reads SQTIHQWPATLVQPVGSPLSLECTVEGTSNPNLYWYRQAAGRGLQLLFYSVGIGQISSEVPQNLSASRPQDRQFILSSKKLLLSDSGFYLCAWSVRDRYSNQPQHFGDGTRLSIL.

This clone was picked up one time. The chain uses TRBV5-6 and TRBJ2-1; 9 bases align to TRBD2. This CDR3 is 16 amino acids long. Germline assignment: CDR1 SGHDT and CDR2 YYEEEE. V shed 4 bases and J 7 bases; nucleotides not matched to a gene: 12. The CDR3 region has the DNA TGTGCCAGCAGCCGGTCGGCGGGGGGGATGTGGAATGAGCAGTTCTTC. Its translation is CASSRSAGGMWNEQFF.